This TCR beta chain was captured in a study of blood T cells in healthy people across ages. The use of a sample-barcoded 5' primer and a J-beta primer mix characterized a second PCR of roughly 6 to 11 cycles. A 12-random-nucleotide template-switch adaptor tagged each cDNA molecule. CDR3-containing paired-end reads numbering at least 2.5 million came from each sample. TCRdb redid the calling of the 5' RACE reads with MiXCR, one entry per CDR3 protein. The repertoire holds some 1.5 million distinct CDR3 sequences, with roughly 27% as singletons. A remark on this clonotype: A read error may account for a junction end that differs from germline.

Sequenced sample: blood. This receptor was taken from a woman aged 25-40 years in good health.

DNA of the CDR3: TGTGTCACCAGTGATTCGGGCCTTAATGAGCAGTTCTTC. Encoded protein: CVTSDSGLNEQFF. This rearrangement joins TRBV24-1 to TRBJ2-1, with D unresolved. The CDR3 has 13 amino acids. Germline V lookup: CDR1 KGHDR, CDR2 SFDVKD.